Each of the 3 T cell receptor beta chains below was sequenced from the same sample in a study of T cells in Graves' hyperthyroidism and ophthalmopathy. Amplification of TCR beta CDR3 regions used RNA as the template. A first-round RT-PCR of the TCR CDR3 used the HTBI primer set. In TCRdb, the multiplex PCR reads were re-called with MiXCR into one record per CDR3 protein. The table has some 620,000 distinct CDR3 sequences, roughly 16% seen once. Material: blood. The receptors derive from a woman aged 30 to 39 with Graves' hyperthyroidism.

In this sample, this clonotype turned up a few times. The chain recombines TRBV5-1 with TRBJ2-7; TRBD2 is a possible D gene (7 bases). The germline CDR1 and CDR2 sequences are SGHRS and YFSETQ. This CDR3 has 20 residues. The V and J ends lost 3 bases and 2 bases respectively, with 30 bases between them. CDR3 loop: CASSSSEGGKMPTSPYEQYF. The CDR3 coding sequence is TGCGCCAGCAGCTCTAGTGAGGGGGGGAAGATGCCGACTAGCCCCTACGAGCAGTACTTC.

This clonotype showed up many times. The chain joins TRBV19 to TRBJ2-7; 9 nucleotides align to TRBD1. The CDR3 loop spans 14 amino acids. The V segment lost 7 bases and the J segment 2 bases; nucleotides outside the gene matches: 6. The germline V gene encodes CDR1 LNHDA and CDR2 SQIVND (reference sequence). In DNA, the CDR3 is TGTGCCAGTACCCCAGGACAGGGGCCCTACGAGCAGTACTTC. Translation: CASTPGQGPYEQYF.

This clonotype has at least ten counts. The chain combines TRBV29-1 with TRBJ1-5, with D unclear. CDR1 and CDR2 (germline): SQVTM, ANQGSEA. The V end was cut by 4 bases, the J end by 3 bases, with 10 bases between. The CDR3 is 13 residues long. The CDR3 DNA follows: TGCAGCGTTGCGGGCCAGGCCAATCAGCCCCAGCATTTT. Its protein is CSVAGQANQPQHF. The variable domain in full, with the rest retrieved from reference TRBV29-1 and TRBJ1-5, is SAVISQKPSRDICQRGTSLTIQCQVDSQVTMMFWYRQQPGQSLTLIATANQGSEATYESGFVIDKFPISRPNLTFSTLTVSNMSPEDSSIYLCSVAGQANQPQHFGDGTRLSIL.